This T cell receptor (beta chain) was identified in a study of beta chain features in type 1 diabetes. The authors reverse transcribed all of the isolated RNA, so sequencing captured expressed TCRB transcripts. Only in-frame clones appear in the TCRdb table, and some are missing; sequencing was by immunoSEQ multiplex PCR. The sample records 350,000 to 450,000 clones, less than 15% being singletons. The CDR3 loop spans 16 amino acids. The ends lost 4 bases at V and 4 bases at J; junction bases unmatched: 4. Looked up from germline, CDR1 is SGHDT and CDR2 is YYEEEE. This TCR was recovered from a woman aged 18-29 years in good health. Sequenced sample: naive CD4+ T cells from blood. This chain joins TRBV5-6 and TRBJ2-2, with 13 bases that match TRBD2. Written as DNA, the CDR3 is TGTGCCAGCAGCCCACTAGCGGGAGGGGTCACCGGGGAGCTGTTTTTT. It encodes CASSPLAGGVTGELFF.